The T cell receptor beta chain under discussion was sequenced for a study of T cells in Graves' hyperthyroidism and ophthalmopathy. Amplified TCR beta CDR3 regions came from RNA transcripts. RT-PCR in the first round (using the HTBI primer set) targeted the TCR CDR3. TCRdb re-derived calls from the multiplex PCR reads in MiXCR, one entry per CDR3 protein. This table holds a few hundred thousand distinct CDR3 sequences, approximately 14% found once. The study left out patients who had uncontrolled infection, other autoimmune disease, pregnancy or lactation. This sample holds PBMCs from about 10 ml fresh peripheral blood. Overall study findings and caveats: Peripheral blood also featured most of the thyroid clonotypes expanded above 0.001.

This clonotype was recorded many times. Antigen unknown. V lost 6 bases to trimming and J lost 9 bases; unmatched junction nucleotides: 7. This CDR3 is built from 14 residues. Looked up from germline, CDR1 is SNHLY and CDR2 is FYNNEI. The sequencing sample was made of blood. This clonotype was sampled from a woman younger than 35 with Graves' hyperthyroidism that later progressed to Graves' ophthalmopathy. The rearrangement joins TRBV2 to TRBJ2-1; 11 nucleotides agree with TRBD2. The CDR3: CASSLAGGRREQFF. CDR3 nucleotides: TGTGCCAGCAGCCTAGCGGGAGGTCGGCGTGAGCAGTTCTTC.